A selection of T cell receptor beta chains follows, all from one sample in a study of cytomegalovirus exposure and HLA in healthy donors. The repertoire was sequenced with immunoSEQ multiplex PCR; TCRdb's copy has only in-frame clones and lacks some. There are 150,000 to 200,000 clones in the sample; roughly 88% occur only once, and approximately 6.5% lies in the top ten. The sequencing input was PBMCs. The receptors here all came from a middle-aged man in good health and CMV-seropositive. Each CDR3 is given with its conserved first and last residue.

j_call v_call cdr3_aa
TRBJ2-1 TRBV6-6 CASSAAVGNEQFF
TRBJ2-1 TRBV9 CASSVDPLAGGDNEQFF
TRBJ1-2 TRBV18 CASSPRDREGYGYTF
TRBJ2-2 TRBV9 CASNPTGSTGELFF
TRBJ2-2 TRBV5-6 CASSLGSSGTGELFF
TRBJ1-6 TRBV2 CASSVVMAGYNSPLHF
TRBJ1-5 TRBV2 CASKKDRPSNQPQHF
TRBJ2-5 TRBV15 CATSRDGRRQETQYF
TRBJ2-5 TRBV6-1 CASVRGGGLEETQYF
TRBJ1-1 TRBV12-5 CASGSAFGQGNTEAFF
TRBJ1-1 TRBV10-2 CASSRGGTEAFF
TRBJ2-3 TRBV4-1 CASSHSVAVPSTDTQYF
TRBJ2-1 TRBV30 CAWSPGTSGVWDNEQFF
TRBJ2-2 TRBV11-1 CASSREDRRNTGELFF
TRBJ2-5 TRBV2 CASRGGAGETQYF
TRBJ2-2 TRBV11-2 CASSLRQDINTGELFF
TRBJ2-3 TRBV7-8 CASSLAGASRASTDTQYF
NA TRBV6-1 CASSGQGLPEQYF
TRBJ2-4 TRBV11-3 CASSLDRGTSNIQYF
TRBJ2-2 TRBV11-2 CASSLMRDTGELFF
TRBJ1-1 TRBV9 CASSVGGRDTEAFF
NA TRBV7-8 CASSYRTGVKYEQYF
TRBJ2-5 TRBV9 CASSVDTSGGWQETQYF
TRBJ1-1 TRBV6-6 CASSYSGAGRTEAFF
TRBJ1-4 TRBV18 CASSPIGNEKLFF
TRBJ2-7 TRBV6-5 CASRTAGTGSYEQYF
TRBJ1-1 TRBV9 CASSPTGGLSTEAFF
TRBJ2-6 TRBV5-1 CASTLLPGQAGSGANVLTF
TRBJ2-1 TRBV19 CASGLAGLSIHEQFF
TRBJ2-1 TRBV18 CASSLVGLAGDNEQFF
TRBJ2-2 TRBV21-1 CASSRDGRGTGELFF
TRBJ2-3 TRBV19 CASSPTSGAPTDTQYF
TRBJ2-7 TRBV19 CASSIAQLAGGPYEQYF
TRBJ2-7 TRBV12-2 CASRLGQAAYEQYF
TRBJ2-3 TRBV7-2 CASSLSQTKGGTQYF
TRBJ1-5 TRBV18 CASSPVTGENQPQHF
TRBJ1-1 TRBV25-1 CASTAPGVGAFF
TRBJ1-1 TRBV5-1 CASSSGLAETEAFF
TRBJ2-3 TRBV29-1 CSVRQGSGTDTQYF
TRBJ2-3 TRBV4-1 CASSRGQSDTQYF
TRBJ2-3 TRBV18 CASSPLQGNTDTQYF
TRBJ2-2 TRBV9 CASSVGDGGGTGELFF
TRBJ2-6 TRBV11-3 CASSWGLLSSGANVLTF
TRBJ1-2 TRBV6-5 CASSRGQGFYGYTF
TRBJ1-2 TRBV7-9 CASSLGGGLYGYTF
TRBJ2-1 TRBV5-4 CASSLPPRGGYNEQFF
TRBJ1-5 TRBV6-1 CASSFRGQGNQPQHF
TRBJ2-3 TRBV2 CATQGQGKDTQYF
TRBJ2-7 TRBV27 CASSLSISGGTGEGEQYF
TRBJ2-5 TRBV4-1 CASSQPTSGGETQYF
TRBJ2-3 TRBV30 CAWSVRGMTSTDTQYF
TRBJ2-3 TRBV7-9 CASSLEVGLAGTDTQYF
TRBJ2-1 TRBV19 CASSITTNSYNEQFF
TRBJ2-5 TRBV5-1 CASSPGLAGPQETQYF
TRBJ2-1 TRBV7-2 CASSTTSGAYNEQFF